The 16 T cell receptor beta chains given below trace back to one sample, sequenced in a study of Ad26.COV2.S vaccination and SARS-CoV-2 variants. This sample's treatment: roughly 18 received Ad26.COV2.S at low or high dose, single or two shots; roughly five received placebo; per-sample allocation not given. Sampling happened 63 days after the first vaccine or placebo injection. Clones were read by immunoSEQ multiplex PCR, and TCRdb kept only the in-frame ones, dropping some. The data show roughly 270,000 clones, with about 89% seen just once and 2.5% to 3.5% held by the top ten. Here the sequenced sample was peripheral blood, taken in a trial of Ad26.COV2.S vaccine versus placebo. These receptors all come from a person aged 18 to 65 who received the Ad26.COV2.S COVID-19 vaccine or a placebo.

The chain links TRBV15 to TRBJ2-5, with D possibly being TRBD1 (5 bases). Trimming left V 5 bases short and J 1 base short, with 8 bases between. The CDR3 spans 13 residues. Looked up from germline, CDR1 is LNHNV and CDR2 is YYDKDF (reference sequence). Here the CDR3 reads CATSVGLQETQYF. The CDR3 nucleotides read TGTGCCACCAGCGTGGGGCTCCAAGAGACCCAGTACTTC.

The chain couples TRBV19 to TRBJ1-5; 8 bases are a match to TRBD1. J lost 0 bases, V lost 11 bases, and 12 bases had no gene match. The CDR3 sequence is 16 residues long. Looked up from germline, CDR1 is LNHDA and CDR2 is SQIVND (reference sequence). The CDR3 sequence is CASHPDRAYSNQPQHF. For the CDR3, the DNA is TGTGCCTCGCATCCGGACAGGGCTTATAGCAATCAGCCCCAGCATTTT.

The CDR3 nucleotides read TGTGCCAGCAGCTTAGACAGGGCAAGTAAGGAGAGGGATACGCAGTATTTT. Residues: CASSLDRASKERDTQYF. V usage is TRBV7-2 and J usage is TRBJ2-3; D is perhaps TRBD1 (6 bases). The CDR3 extends over 17 amino acids. Looked up from germline, CDR1 is SGHTA and CDR2 is FQGNSA. Deletions cut 1 base from V and 6 bases from J, with 20 bases between.

The chain employs TRBV7-6 and TRBJ2-7; D unclear. Germline-derived CDR1 and CDR2 are SGHVS and FNYEAQ. CDR3 size: 17 residues. The ends were cut back, 4 bases at V and 0 bases at J, with 19 bases in the middle. For the CDR3, the DNA is TGTGCCAGCAGCTCAGACCGAAACCCAATTAGCTCCTACGAGCAGTACTTC. It codes for CASSSDRNPISSYEQYF. Looking up the rest from reference TRBV7-6 and TRBJ2-7 gives the full variable domain: GAGVSQSPRYKVTKRGQDVALRCDPISGHVSLYWYRQALGQGPEFLTYFNYEAQQDKSGLPNDRFSAERPEGSISTLTIQRTEQRDSAMYRCASSSDRNPISSYEQYFGPGTRLTVT.

This clone was detected a few times. V usage is TRBV19 and J usage is TRBJ1-3; D may be TRBD1 (5 bases). In germline, CDR1 is LNHDA, CDR2 SQIVND (reference sequence). Trimming stripped 7 bases from V and 3 bases from J, with 16 bases between. CDR3 length equals 15 residues. The CDR3 protein is CASTFRATHGNTIYF. DNA for the CDR3: TGTGCCAGTACGTTCAGGGCCACTCATGGAAACACCATATATTTT.

The chain recombines TRBV6-5 with TRBJ2-7; 7 positions agree with TRBD2. This CDR3 is 13 amino acids long. The V gene's germline CDR1 is MNHEY and CDR2 SVGAGI. CDR3 nucleotide sequence: TGTGAGGCTCGCGGGGGACCCACCTACGAGCAGTACTTC. Translated, it gives CEARGGPTYEQYF.

The chain carries TRBV3-1 (or the pseudogene TRBV3-2) and TRBJ1-5, with TRBD1 matching 7 bases. The V gene end was trimmed by 0 bases and the J gene end by 5 bases; junction bases not matched to a gene: 4. There are 15 residues in the CDR3. The germline gives CDR1 LGHDT, CDR2 YNNKEL (reference sequence). In DNA, the CDR3 is TGTGCCAGCAGCCAAGATCGAACAGGGGATCAGCCCCAGCATTTT. Amino acids: CASSQDRTGDQPQHF.

The V and J genes are TRBV6-1 and TRBJ2-5; TRBD2 is a possible D gene (5 bases). Trimming pared 3 bases from V and 2 bases from J, leaving 13 bases between. This CDR3 is built from 15 residues. CDR1 is MNHNS, CDR2 SASEGT, per germline. As DNA, the CDR3 is TGTGCCAGCAGTGAGGTCAGCGGCGAACAAGAGACCCAGTACTTC. Encoded protein: CASSEVSGEQETQYF.

V gene TRBV6-5 combines with J gene TRBJ2-7, with 8 bases that match TRBD1. After removal of 6 bases from V and 1 base from J, the junction contained 8 bases not matched to a gene. The CDR3 consists of 15 residues. CDR1 is MNHEY and CDR2 is SVGAGI in the germline V gene. The CDR3 bases are TGTGCCAGCAGCGACAGGGGTGGTGGTTCCTACGAGCAGTACTTC. The encoded protein is CASSDRGGGSYEQYF.

The chain has TRBV30 and TRBJ2-2; D perhaps matches TRBD1 (5 bases). Germline CDR1 GTSNPN, CDR2 SVGIG (reference sequence). The CDR3 loop spans 17 amino acids. V was pared by 3 bases and J by 0 bases, with 17 bases between. The CDR3 DNA reads TGTGCCTGGAGCGCAGGGTTACTGAGAGCGAACACCGGGGAGCTGTTTTTT. Translated, it gives CAWSAGLLRANTGELFF.

This chain connects TRBV27 to TRBJ1-1; no definite D call. The CDR3 runs 14 residues. Germline assignment: CDR1 MNHEY and CDR2 SMNVEV (reference sequence). The V gene lost 0 bases and the J gene lost 4 bases, with 9 bases spanning the gap. This CDR3 is CASSLSPWGTEAFF. The CDR3 nucleotides read TGTGCCAGCAGTTTATCTCCCTGGGGCACTGAAGCTTTCTTT.

This chain links TRBV5-1 with TRBJ2-7; D uncertain. The CDR3 runs to 14 residues. The V gene's germline CDR1 is SGHRS and CDR2 YFSETQ. Trimming shortened V by 7 bases and J by 0 bases, and 14 bases separated the two germline ends. The CDR3 here is CASLPGPGSYEQYF. CDR3 in DNA: TGCGCCAGCCTCCCCGGCCCGGGCTCCTACGAGCAGTACTTC.

This rearrangement joins TRBV5-1 to TRBJ2-3; TRBD1 aligns across 8 bases. The germline CDR1 and CDR2 sequences are SGHRS and YFSETQ. This CDR3 has 16 residues. V shed 4 bases and J 0 bases; nucleotides not matched to a gene: 7. CDR3 residues: CASSQQGAKSTDTQYF. The CDR3 coding sequence is TGCGCCAGCAGCCAGCAGGGGGCCAAAAGCACAGATACGCAGTATTTT.

The V and J genes are TRBV4-3 and TRBJ1-2; 9 bases are shared with TRBD1. V was clipped by 1 base and J by 9 bases; unmatched bases: 6. The length of the CDR3 is 14 residues. In germline, CDR1 is LGHNA, CDR2 YSLEER. The CDR3 sequence: CASSQGTTGGSYTF. The DNA of the CDR3 is TGCGCCAGCAGCCAAGGGACGACAGGGGGAAGCTACACCTTC.

The CDR3 is CASSFSAGNTEAFF. In nucleotides, the CDR3 is TGTGCCAGCAGCTTCAGCGCAGGGAACACTGAAGCTTTCTTT. The gene calls are TRBV7-2 and TRBJ1-1; D is unclear. V was shortened by 3 bases and J by 1 base, with 9 bases between the two germline ends. The germline V gene encodes CDR1 SGHTA and CDR2 FQGNSA. The CDR3 runs 14 residues.

This sequence joins TRBV7-8 and TRBJ2-3, with D possibly matching TRBD1 (5 bases). This CDR3 region has 13 residues. The V and J ends lost 5 bases and 4 bases respectively, with 10 bases between them. Germline V gives CDR1 SGHVS, CDR2 FQNEAQ. The CDR3 loop is CASSVTGPDTQYF. CDR3 DNA: TGTGCCAGCAGCGTCACAGGTCCAGATACGCAGTATTTT.